The 22 T cell receptor beta chains listed next were all sequenced from one sample in a study of blood T cell repertoires in COVID-19. Measured with immunoSEQ multiplex PCR; TCRdb has only the in-frame clones, and not every one. The sample holds under 300,000 clones, roughly nine tenths seen once. Sequencing was performed on peripheral blood. The receptors stem from a man aged 50-59 years with acute or convalescent COVID-19.

This clone was observed a handful of times. V usage is TRBV6-6 and J usage is TRBJ1-1, with D uncertain. Between the trimmed V and J ends, which lost 0 bases and 4 bases, there was a span of 6 bases. Germline V gene data show CDR1 as MNHNY and CDR2 as SVGAGI (reference sequence). The CDR3 loop spans 13 amino acids. DNA of the CDR3: TGTGCCAGCAGTTACTCCCGTAGCACTGAAGCTTTCTTT. This translates into CASSYSRSTEAFF.

The chain couples TRBV12-5 to TRBJ1-3, with 9 bases lining up with TRBD1. J lost 2 bases, V lost 6 bases, and 5 bases had no gene match. This CDR3 has 15 amino acids. Germline CDR1 is LGHNT and CDR2 is FRNRAP. The CDR3: CASGLGQGTGNTIYF. DNA of the CDR3: TGTGCTAGTGGCCTTGGACAGGGGACTGGAAACACCATATATTTT.

The rearrangement uses TRBV30 and TRBJ2-1; 8 positions agree with TRBD1. Germline V lookup: CDR1 GTSNPN, CDR2 SVGIG (reference sequence). V lost 3 bases, J lost 7 bases, and 5 bases stayed unmatched. This CDR3 has 13 amino acids. DNA of the CDR3: TGTGCCTGGAGACCGACAGGGGTAAATGAGCAGTTCTTC. Amino acids: CAWRPTGVNEQFF.

V and J are TRBV9 and TRBJ1-2; 10 nucleotides agree with TRBD1. Germline CDR1 and CDR2: SGDLS and YYNGEE. CDR3 length: 17 amino acids. The trim removed 4 bases at V and 0 bases at J, leaving 9 bases unmatched. CDR3 protein: CASSIGTGVVPNYGYTF. The CDR3 nucleotides are TGTGCCAGCAGCATCGGGACAGGGGTGGTCCCTAACTATGGCTACACCTTC.

J is TRBJ2-2 and V is TRBV5-4, with 7 bases that match TRBD1. The CDR3 is 15 residues long. V lost 2 bases, J lost 4 bases, and 5 bases stayed unmatched. The germline gives CDR1 SGHNT, CDR2 YYREEE (reference sequence). In DNA, the CDR3 is TGTGCCAGCAGCTTCTTCAGGGGGAGCACCGGGGAGCTGTTTTTT. It specifies CASSFFRGSTGELFF.

The CDR3: CASSDGGAKNIQYF. The CDR3 bases are TGCGCCAGCAGCGACGGGGGTGCCAAAAACATTCAGTACTTC. The chain is built from TRBV5-1 and TRBJ2-4, with TRBD2 as a possible D gene (6 bases). The germline V and J ends were trimmed by 4 bases and 1 base, with 9 bases remaining between them. This CDR3 spans 14 amino acids. Germline loops: CDR1 SGHRS, CDR2 YFSETQ.

The V and J genes are TRBV5-1 and TRBJ2-7, with no clear D. V lost 0 bases to trimming and J lost 3 bases, with 10 bases between them. This CDR3 has 14 amino acids. From germline, CDR1 is SGHRS and CDR2 YFSETQ. The CDR3 region has the DNA TGCGCCAGCAGCTTGGGAGACTCCTTCTACGAGCAGTACTTC. This sequence encodes CASSLGDSFYEQYF.

The rearrangement uses TRBV25-1 and TRBJ2-2; 7 positions agree with TRBD2. Germline assignment: CDR1 MGHDK and CDR2 SYGVNS. The CDR3 contains 14 residues. V gave up 6 bases and J gave up 3 bases; unmatched junction bases: 4. CDR3 residues: CASRRGRDTGELFF. The CDR3 coding sequence is TGTGCCAGCAGGCGAGGGAGGGACACCGGGGAGCTGTTTTTT.

CDR3 sequence reads: CAIMGAETSQDISYEQYF. Here the CDR3 DNA reads TGTGCCATCATGGGGGCTGAAACTTCACAGGATATCTCCTACGAGCAGTACTTC. V is TRBV10-3 and J is TRBJ2-7, with D possibly TRBD1 on 6 matching bases. V shed 7 bases and J shed 0 bases, with 25 bases lying between them. CDR1 and CDR2 (germline): ENHRY, SYGVKD. The CDR3 runs to 18 residues.

The chain couples TRBV10-3 to TRBJ2-5; D perhaps matches TRBD2 (5 bases). Germline V CDR1 and CDR2: ENHRY, SYGVKD. V lost 0 bases to trimming and J lost 5 bases, with 7 bases between them. This CDR3 contains 13 residues. The CDR3 loop is CAISESGVETQYF. The CDR3 DNA is TGTGCCATCAGTGAGTCCGGGGTCGAGACCCAGTACTTC.

V usage is TRBV6-5 and J usage is TRBJ1-2, with a weak D call TRBD1 (5 bases). CDR3 length equals 12 residues. Germline V gene lookup returns CDR1 MNHEY and CDR2 SVGAGI. The V gene lost 3 bases and the J gene lost 4 bases, with 6 bases spanning the gap. In DNA form, the CDR3 reads TGTGCCAGCAGTTATGGGGCCTATGGCTACACCTTC. Amino acids: CASSYGAYGYTF.

The chain carries TRBV12-2 and TRBJ1-4. TRBV12-2 is tagged as a pseudogene. The CDR3 extends over 15 amino acids. CDR3 DNA: TGTGCAAGTCGCTTAGCCCGTCGAGGGTGGGAAAAACTGTTTTTT. This encodes CASRLARRGWEKLFF.

The chain couples TRBV4-1 to TRBJ2-1, with 12 bases identical to TRBD2. V gave up 0 bases and J gave up 0 bases; unmatched junction bases: 6. This CDR3 contains 19 residues. Germline CDR1 MGHRA, CDR2 YSYEKL. This CDR3 reads CASSQDWTSGADSYNEQFF. The CDR3 DNA is TGCGCCAGCAGCCAAGATTGGACTAGCGGGGCAGACTCCTACAATGAGCAGTTCTTC.

This chain connects TRBV29-1 to TRBJ2-5, with D perhaps matching TRBD2 (6 bases). The V end was cut by 0 bases, the J end by 2 bases, with 19 bases between. CDR3 length: 17 residues. The V gene's germline CDR1 is SQVTM and CDR2 ANQGSEA. CDR3 DNA: TGCAGCGTTGAAGATCGGAGGCAGGACTATTCTCAAGAGACCCAGTACTTC. Encoded protein: CSVEDRRQDYSQETQYF.

This chain links TRBV4-1 with TRBJ1-1, with a weak D call TRBD1 (5 bases). V lost 2 bases, J lost 4 bases, and 17 bases lay in between. CDR1 is MGHRA and CDR2 is YSYEKL in the germline V gene. This CDR3 comprises 16 residues. The CDR3 DNA reads TGCGCCAGCAGCCAACCCCTGGTTGTCAGGGCCACTGAAGCTTTCTTT. Residues: CASSQPLVVRATEAFF.

The chain is built from TRBV11-2 and TRBJ2-2; D remains ambiguous. The germline V and J ends were trimmed by 1 base and 4 bases, with 10 bases remaining between them. The V gene's germline CDR1 is SGHAT and CDR2 FQNNGV. The CDR3 runs to 15 residues. CDR3 DNA sequence: TGTGCCAGCAGCTTAGTTAGAGTTTTCACCGGGGAGCTGTTTTTT. Translation gives CASSLVRVFTGELFF.

The chain links TRBV7-3 to TRBJ2-1; 7 positions match TRBD2. Germline V CDR1 and CDR2: SGHTA, FQGTGA. The CDR3 is made up of 13 amino acids. Trimming removed 3 bases from V and 8 bases from J; junction bases left unmatched: 4. The CDR3 region has the DNA TGTGCCAGCAGCTTTGGGGGGGACTATGAGCAGTTCTTC. This encodes CASSFGGDYEQFF.

The genes are TRBV30 and TRBJ2-3, with 8 bases aligning to TRBD2. The V segment lost 0 bases and the J segment 6 bases; nucleotides outside the gene matches: 5. The V gene's germline CDR1 is GTSNPN and CDR2 SVGIG (reference sequence). The CDR3 length is 14 residues. CDR3 amino acids: CAWSVGRGVDTQYF. CDR3 coding DNA: TGTGCCTGGAGTGTAGGGCGGGGGGTTGATACGCAGTATTTT.

The J gene is TRBJ1-5, the V gene TRBV19; 8 bases match TRBD1. The CDR3 covers 16 residues. Unmatched junction bases numbered 8, after V lost 2 bases and J lost 5 bases. The germline V gene encodes CDR1 LNHDA and CDR2 SQIVND (reference sequence). The CDR3 DNA sequence: TGTGCCAGTAGTATACTAGGGCAGGGGGCGGATCAGCCCCAGCATTTT. This encodes CASSILGQGADQPQHF.

This chain uses TRBV20-1 with TRBJ2-5; 8 bases are a match to TRBD2. Trimming took 3 bases from V and 1 from J; bases not matched to a gene: 7. This CDR3 is built from 15 residues. Germline CDR1 DFQATT, CDR2 SNEGSKA (reference sequence). This CDR3 reads CSASLERGIQETQYF. DNA of the CDR3: TGCAGTGCTAGTTTAGAGCGGGGGATCCAAGAGACCCAGTACTTC.

The genes are TRBV10-3 and TRBJ2-1; TRBD2 matches 8 bases. Germline CDR1 and CDR2: ENHRY and SYGVKD. V dropped 8 bases and J dropped 0; count of bases not matched to a gene: 6. CDR3 length: 15 residues. The CDR3, as DNA: TGTGCCATCCGGCGCGGGGGGAGCTCCTACAATGAGCAGTTCTTC. Protein product: CAIRRGGSSYNEQFF.

The chain combines TRBV5-6 with TRBJ2-7, with a tentative D call TRBD1 (6 bases). V lost 3 bases to trimming and J lost 7 bases, with 23 bases between them. The CDR3 loop spans 16 amino acids. CDR1 and CDR2 (germline): SGHDT, YYEEEE. CDR3 sequence: CASSSWVLRDTGEQYF. In DNA, the CDR3 is TGTGCCAGCAGCTCCTGGGTACTCCGGGACACGGGGGAGCAGTACTTC.